The rows below give T cell receptor beta chains drawn from one sample of a study of vaccination and CD4 T cells after COVID-19. The antigens these receptors bind are not known. MiXCR was run by TCRdb on the PCR reads, yielding one entry per CDR3 protein. The top ten hold 8.4% of the sample, which has 15,000 to 20,000 distinct CDR3 sequences, approximately 41% seen once. The sequencing sample was made of CD4+ T cells from blood, cultured in vitro. The receptors derive from a human donor who had recovered from COVID-19. CDR3s include the opening cysteine and the closing phenylalanine or tryptophan. The D gene is left open where the match is weak. The size field is filled for only some rows; it gives once, few, many or a size class.

d_gene	v_gene	abundance	len	j_gene	CDR3aa	CDR3nt
.	TRBV20-1	few	13	TRBJ2-1	CSARDTLYNEQFF	TGCAGTGCTAGAGATACGCTTTACAATGAGCAGTTCTTC
.	TRBV6-1	few	15	TRBJ2-1	CASSEARLAYNEQFF	TGTGCCAGCAGTGAAGCTCGGCTAGCCTACAATGAGCAGTTCTTC
.	TRBV7-3	.	13	TRBJ2-3	CASSLGSTDTQYF	TGTGCCAGCAGCTTAGGGAGCACAGATACGCAGTATTTT
.	TRBV2	.	15	TRBJ1-5	CASSQIWGPNQPQHF	TGTGCCAGCAGTCAAATCTGGGGGCCCAATCAGCCCCAGCATTTT
.	TRBV20-1	once	16	TRBJ2-1	CSARPRGSSSYNEQFF	TGCAGTGCTAGACCGCGCGGGTCGAGCTCCTACAATGAGCAGTTCTTC
.	TRBV19	.	17	TRBJ2-3	CASSDGASGDLTDTQYF	TGTGCCAGTAGTGATGGGGCGAGCGGCGATCTCACAGATACGCAGTATTTT
.	TRBV19	few	14	TRBJ2-1	CASSMGLEGNEQFF	TGTGCCAGTAGTATGGGGCTAGAAGGCAATGAGCAGTTCTTC
TRBD2	TRBV7-3	.	15	TRBJ2-1	CASSPRTSWRTEQFF	TGTGCCAGCAGCCCCCGGACTAGCTGGAGGACTGAGCAGTTCTTC
.	TRBV20-1	.	12	TRBJ1-2	CSGSRGHYGYTF	TGCAGCGGAAGCCGGGGGCACTATGGCTACACCTTC
.	TRBV12-3/TRBV12-4	.	14	TRBJ2-1	CASRKAGLYNEQFF	TGTGCCAGCAGGAAAGCCGGACTCTACAATGAGCAGTTCTTC
TRBD1	TRBV20-1	once	15	TRBJ2-7	CSARGQGANSYEQYF	TGCAGTGCTAGAGGTCAGGGGGCCAACTCCTACGAGCAGTACTTC
.	TRBV6-1	.	14	TRBJ2-7	CASSMDSASYEQYF	TGTGCCAGCAGCATGGACAGCGCCTCCTACGAGCAGTACTTC
TRBD2	TRBV6-4	.	14	TRBJ2-2	CASSESGSTGELFF	TGTGCCAGCAGTGAAAGCGGGAGCACCGGGGAGCTGTTTTTT
TRBD2	TRBV20-1	few	14	TRBJ2-2	CSASGAGGAGELFF	TGCAGTGCTAGTGGGGCGGGAGGTGCCGGGGAGCTGTTTTTT
.	TRBV19	.	13	TRBJ1-6	CASRRAGSSPLHF	TGTGCCAGCCGGAGAGCGGGGAGTTCACCCCTCCACTTT
.	TRBV23-1	.	16	TRBJ2-1	CASSHSLAGPFCEQFF	TGCGCCAGCAGTCACTCACTAGCCGGTCCATTCTGTGAGCAGTTCTTC
TRBD1	TRBV20-1	.	14	TRBJ1-6	CSARHRGDNSPLHF	TGCAGTGCTAGGCACAGGGGAGACAATTCACCCCTCCACTTT
.	TRBV10-3	.	15	TRBJ1-1	CAISESGRRNTEAFF	TGTGCCATCAGTGAGTCGGGCAGGCGGAACACTGAAGCTTTCTTT
.	TRBV5-4	few	14	TRBJ1-2	CASSWGTVNYGYTF	TGTGCCAGCAGCTGGGGGACGGTTAACTATGGCTACACCTTC
.	TRBV15	.	14	TRBJ2-3	CATRWRDWRDTQYF	TGTGCCACCCGATGGCGGGATTGGAGAGATACGCAGTATTTT
.	TRBV20-1	.	17	TRBJ2-4	CSARGPHYTRWENIQYF	TGCAGTGCCAGAGGCCCCCATTACACTAGATGGGAAAACATTCAGTACTTC
.	TRBV2	.	15	TRBJ2-1	CASTPGLGGYNEQFF	TGTGCCAGCACCCCCGGACTAGGGGGATACAATGAGCAGTTCTTC
TRBD2	TRBV28	.	18	TRBJ2-5	CASSASGTSGRRAETQYF	TGTGCCAGCAGTGCCTCGGGGACTAGCGGGAGAAGGGCGGAGACCCAGTACTTC
.	TRBV7-9	.	16	TRBJ2-3	CASSAKRARPADTQYF	TGTGCCAGCAGCGCGAAGCGGGCCCGTCCGGCAGATACGCAGTATTTT
.	TRBV4-1	.	14	TRBJ1-3	CASSQQTQGNTIYF	TGCGCCAGCAGCCAACAAACCCAGGGGAACACCATATATTTT
.	TRBV7-3	.	14	TRBJ2-3	CASSLLSATDTQYF	TGTGCCAGCAGCTTACTTTCAGCAACAGATACGCAGTATTTT
.	TRBV2	.	14	TRBJ1-2	CASIRSGTRYGYTF	TGTGCCAGCATTAGATCCGGGACACGCTATGGCTACACCTTC
TRBD2	TRBV20-1	once	14	TRBJ2-2	CSARRTRNTGELFF	TGCAGCGCCCGAAGGACTAGAAACACCGGGGAGCTGTTTTTT
TRBD2	TRBV4-1	.	17	TRBJ2-7	CASSQAPGGRGSYEQYF	TGCGCCAGCAGCCAAGCCCCTGGGGGGAGGGGCTCCTACGAGCAGTACTTC
TRBD2	TRBV10-3	once	14	TRBJ2-7	CAIRSTSGGGGQYF	TGTGCCATCAGATCGACTAGCGGGGGGGGAGGGCAGTACTTC
TRBD2	TRBV29-1	.	16	TRBJ2-3	CSGSEGGAGDTDTQYF	TGCAGCGGCAGCGAAGGTGGGGCGGGGGACACAGATACGCAGTATTTT
TRBD1	TRBV28	.	14	TRBJ1-5	CASRILRDRPPQHF	TGTGCCAGCAGAATTCTCAGGGACAGACCGCCCCAGCATTTT